This paragraph reports one T cell receptor beta chain. The antigen is unknown. Germline V lookup: CDR1 MNHEY, CDR2 SMNVEV (reference sequence). After removal of 3 bases from V and 6 bases from J, the junction contained 4 bases not matched to a gene. The CDR3 length is 14 residues. The PCR contained 60 Vbeta and 13 Jbeta primers. TCRdb's copy holds only in-frame clones and misses some; the assay was immunoSEQ multiplex PCR. The sample contains 180,000 or so clones, 80% of which appear only once. This sample was taken from a study of cytomegalovirus exposure and HLA in healthy donors. Whole-study findings and limits: A classifier reportedly called cytomegalovirus status with high sensitivity and specificity. The study had only CMV serostatus as immune exposure information. As a later analysis revealed, the rate of TCR association differed by HLA locus, with DRB1 most and HLA-C fewest. Near-uniform donor sequencing depth was presumed by presence/absence analyses.

This chain connects TRBV27 to TRBJ2-1; 8 nucleotides agree with TRBD2. Sequencing input: PBMCs. This clonotype was sampled from a woman in her thirties in good health and CMV-seronegative. CDR3 amino acids: CASSLRGAGNEQFF. In nucleotides, the CDR3 is TGTGCCAGCAGTTTGCGGGGGGCAGGCAATGAGCAGTTCTTC.